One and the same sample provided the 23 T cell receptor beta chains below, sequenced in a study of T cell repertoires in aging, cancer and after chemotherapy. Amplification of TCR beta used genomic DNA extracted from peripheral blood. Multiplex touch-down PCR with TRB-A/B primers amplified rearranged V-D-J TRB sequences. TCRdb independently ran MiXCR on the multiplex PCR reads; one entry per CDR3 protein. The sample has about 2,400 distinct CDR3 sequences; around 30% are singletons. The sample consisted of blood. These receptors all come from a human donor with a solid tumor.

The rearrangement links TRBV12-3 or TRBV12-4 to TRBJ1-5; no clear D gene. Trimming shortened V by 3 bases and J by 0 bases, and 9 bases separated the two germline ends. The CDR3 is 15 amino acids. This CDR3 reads CASSFNAYSNQPQHF. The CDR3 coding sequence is TGTGCCAGCAGTTTCAACGCGTATAGCAATCAGCCCCAGCATTTT.

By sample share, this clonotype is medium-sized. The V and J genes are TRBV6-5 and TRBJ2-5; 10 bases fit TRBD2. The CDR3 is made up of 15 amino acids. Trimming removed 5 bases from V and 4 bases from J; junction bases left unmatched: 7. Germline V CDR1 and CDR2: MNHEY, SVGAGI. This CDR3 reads CASSAESGRGETQYF. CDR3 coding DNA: TGTGCCAGCAGTGCCGAAAGCGGGAGGGGAGAGACCCAGTACTTC.

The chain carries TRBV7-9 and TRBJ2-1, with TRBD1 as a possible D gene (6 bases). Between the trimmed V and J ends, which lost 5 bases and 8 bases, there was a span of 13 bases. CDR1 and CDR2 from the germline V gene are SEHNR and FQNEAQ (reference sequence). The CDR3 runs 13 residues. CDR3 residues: CASSARRGHEQFF. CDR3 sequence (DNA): TGTGCCAGCAGCGCTCGCAGGGGACATGAGCAGTTCTTC. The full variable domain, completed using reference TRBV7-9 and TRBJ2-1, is DTGVSQNPRHKITKRGQNVTFRCDPISEHNRLYWYRQTLGQGPEFLTYFQNEAQLEKSRLLSDRFSAERPKGSFSTLEIQRTEQGDSAMYLCASSARRGHEQFFGPGTRLTVL.

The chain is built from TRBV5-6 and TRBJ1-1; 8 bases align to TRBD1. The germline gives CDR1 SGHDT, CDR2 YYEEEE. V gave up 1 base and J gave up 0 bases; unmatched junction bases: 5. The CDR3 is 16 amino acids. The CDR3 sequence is CASSLLPGGMNTEAFF. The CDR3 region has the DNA TGTGCCAGCAGCTTGTTGCCAGGGGGCATGAACACTGAAGCTTTCTTT.

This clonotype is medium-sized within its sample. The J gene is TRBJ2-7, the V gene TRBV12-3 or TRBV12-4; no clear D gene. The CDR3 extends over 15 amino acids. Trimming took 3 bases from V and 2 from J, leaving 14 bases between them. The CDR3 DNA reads TGTGCCAGCAGTTTCGGTGCCAGAACAACCTACGAGCAGTACTTC. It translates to CASSFGARTTYEQYF.

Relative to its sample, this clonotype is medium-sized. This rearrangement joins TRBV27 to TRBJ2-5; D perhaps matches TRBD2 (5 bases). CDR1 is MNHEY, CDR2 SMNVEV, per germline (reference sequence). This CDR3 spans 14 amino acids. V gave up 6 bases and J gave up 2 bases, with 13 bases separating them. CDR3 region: CASSLTRTQETQYF. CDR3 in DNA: TGTGCCAGCAGCCTTACTAGAACGCAAGAGACCCAGTACTTC.

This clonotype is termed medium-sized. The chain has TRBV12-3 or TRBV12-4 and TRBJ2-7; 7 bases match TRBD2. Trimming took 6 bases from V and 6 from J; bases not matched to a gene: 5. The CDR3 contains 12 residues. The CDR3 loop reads CASSRTSPEQYF. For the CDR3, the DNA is TGTGCCAGCAGCCGGACTAGTCCCGAGCAGTACTTC.

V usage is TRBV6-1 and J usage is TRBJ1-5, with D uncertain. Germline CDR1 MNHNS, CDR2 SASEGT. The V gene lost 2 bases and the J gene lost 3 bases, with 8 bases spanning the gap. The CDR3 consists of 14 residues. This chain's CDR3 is CASSEMDANQPQHF. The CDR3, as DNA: TGTGCCAGCAGTGAAATGGACGCCAATCAGCCCCAGCATTTT.

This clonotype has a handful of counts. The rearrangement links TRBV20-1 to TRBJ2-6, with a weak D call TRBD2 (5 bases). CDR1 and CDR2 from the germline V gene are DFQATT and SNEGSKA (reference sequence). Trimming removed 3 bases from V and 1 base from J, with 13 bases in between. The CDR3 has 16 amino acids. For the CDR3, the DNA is TGCAGTGCTAGTGAGGGTTCACTATCTGGGGCCAACGTCCTGACTTTC. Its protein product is CSASEGSLSGANVLTF.

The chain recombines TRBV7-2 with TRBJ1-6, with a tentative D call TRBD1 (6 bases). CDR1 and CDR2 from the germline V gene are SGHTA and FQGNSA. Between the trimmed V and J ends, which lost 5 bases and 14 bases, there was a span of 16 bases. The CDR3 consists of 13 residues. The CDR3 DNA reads TGTGCCAGCAGCCCGGGGGCAGCCTTATCCCTCCACTTT. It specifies CASSPGAALSLHF.

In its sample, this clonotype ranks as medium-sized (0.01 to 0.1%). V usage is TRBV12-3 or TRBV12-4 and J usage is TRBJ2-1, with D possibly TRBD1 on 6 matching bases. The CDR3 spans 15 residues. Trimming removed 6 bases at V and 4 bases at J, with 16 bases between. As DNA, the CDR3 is TGTGCCAGCAGCCAAACCGGGACACGTTACAATGAGCAGTTCTTC. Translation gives CASSQTGTRYNEQFF.

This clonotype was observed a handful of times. CDR3 in amino acids: CAISERGTIQGQYF. As DNA, the CDR3 is TGTGCCATCAGTGAGAGAGGGACCATCCAGGGGCAGTACTTC. The rearrangement links TRBV10-3 to TRBJ2-7, with D perhaps matching TRBD1 or TRBD2 (5 bases each). CDR3 length: 14 amino acids. V dropped 2 bases and J dropped 9 bases, with 17 bases sitting between them. Germline assignment: CDR1 ENHRY and CDR2 SYGVKD.

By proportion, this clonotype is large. In DNA form, the CDR3 reads TGTGCCAGCAGTGAAACGGCAGAGACCTACGAGCAGTACTTC. Amino acids: CASSETAETYEQYF. V and J are TRBV6-1 and TRBJ2-7, with unresolved D. The CDR3 sequence is 14 residues long. CDR1 is MNHNS and CDR2 is SASEGT in the germline V gene. With 2 bases removed from V and 2 bases from J, the gap between germline ends came to 10 bases.

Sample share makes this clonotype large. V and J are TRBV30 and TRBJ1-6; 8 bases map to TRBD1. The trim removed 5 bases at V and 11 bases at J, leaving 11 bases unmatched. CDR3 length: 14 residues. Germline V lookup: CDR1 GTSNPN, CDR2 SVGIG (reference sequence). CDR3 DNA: TGTGCCTGGGGTCGAGGACAGGGTCGTGCACCCCTCCACTTT. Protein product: CAWGRGQGRAPLHF.

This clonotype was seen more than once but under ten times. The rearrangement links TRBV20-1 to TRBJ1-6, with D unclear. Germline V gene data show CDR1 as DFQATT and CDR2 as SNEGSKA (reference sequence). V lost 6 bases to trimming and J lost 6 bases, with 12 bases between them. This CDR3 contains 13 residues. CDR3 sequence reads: CSARRGINSPLHF. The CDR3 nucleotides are TGCAGTGCCAGACGAGGGATTAATTCACCCCTCCACTTT.

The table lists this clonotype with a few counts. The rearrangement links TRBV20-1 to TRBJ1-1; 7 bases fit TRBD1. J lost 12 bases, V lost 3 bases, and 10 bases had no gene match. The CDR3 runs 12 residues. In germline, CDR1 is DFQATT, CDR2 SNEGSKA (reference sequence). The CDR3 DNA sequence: TGCAGTGCTAGGAGGGGGCGGGCAGGATCTTTCTTT. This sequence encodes CSARRGRAGSFF.

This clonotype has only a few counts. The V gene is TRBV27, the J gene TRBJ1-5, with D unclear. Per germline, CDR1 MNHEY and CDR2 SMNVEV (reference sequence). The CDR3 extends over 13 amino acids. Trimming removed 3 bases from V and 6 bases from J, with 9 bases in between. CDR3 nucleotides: TGTGCCAGCAGTTTGGAAGAGGGTCAGCCCCAGCATTTT. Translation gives CASSLEEGQPQHF.

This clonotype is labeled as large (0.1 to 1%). CDR3 nucleotide sequence: TGTGCCAGCAGTTATTCCGGAGGGGCCGACTATGGCTACACCTTC. This encodes CASSYSGGADYGYTF. The V call is TRBV6-5, the J call TRBJ1-2; possible D gene TRBD1, 5 bases. The CDR3 contains 15 residues. CDR1 is MNHEY, CDR2 SVGAGI, per germline. Between the trimmed V and J ends, which lost 3 bases and 3 bases, there was a span of 14 bases.

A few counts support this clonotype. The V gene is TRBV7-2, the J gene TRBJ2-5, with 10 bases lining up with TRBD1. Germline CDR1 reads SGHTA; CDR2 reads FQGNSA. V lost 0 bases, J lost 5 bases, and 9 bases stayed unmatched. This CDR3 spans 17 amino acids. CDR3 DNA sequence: TGTGCCAGCAGCTTAGCTGGGACAGGGGTCGGGGGGGAGACCCAGTACTTC. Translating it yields CASSLAGTGVGGETQYF.

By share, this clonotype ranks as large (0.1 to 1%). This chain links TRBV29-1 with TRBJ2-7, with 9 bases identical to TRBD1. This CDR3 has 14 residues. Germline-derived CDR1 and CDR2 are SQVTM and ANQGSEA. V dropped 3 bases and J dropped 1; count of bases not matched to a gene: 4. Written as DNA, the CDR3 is TGCAGCGTTGAGGGACAGGGAGAATCCTACGAGCAGTACTTC. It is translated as CSVEGQGESYEQYF.

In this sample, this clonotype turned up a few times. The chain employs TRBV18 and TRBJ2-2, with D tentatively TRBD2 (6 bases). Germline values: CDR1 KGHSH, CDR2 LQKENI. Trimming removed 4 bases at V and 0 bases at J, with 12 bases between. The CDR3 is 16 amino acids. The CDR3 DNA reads TGTGCCAGCTCACGACCAGCGGGCGCGAACACCGGGGAGCTGTTTTTT. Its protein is CASSRPAGANTGELFF. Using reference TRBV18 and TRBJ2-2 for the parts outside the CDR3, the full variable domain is NAGVMQNPRHLVRRRGQEARLRCSPMKGHSHVYWYRQLPEEGLKFMVYLQKENIIDESGMPKERFSAEFPKEGPSILRIQQVVRGDSAAYFCASSRPAGANTGELFFGEGSRLTVL.

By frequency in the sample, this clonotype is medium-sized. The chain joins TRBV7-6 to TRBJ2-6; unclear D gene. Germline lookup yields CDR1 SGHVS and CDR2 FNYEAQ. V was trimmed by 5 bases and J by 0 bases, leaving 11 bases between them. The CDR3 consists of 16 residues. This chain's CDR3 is CASSPMESSGANVLTF. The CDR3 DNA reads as TGTGCCAGCAGCCCTATGGAAAGCTCTGGGGCCAACGTCCTGACTTTC.

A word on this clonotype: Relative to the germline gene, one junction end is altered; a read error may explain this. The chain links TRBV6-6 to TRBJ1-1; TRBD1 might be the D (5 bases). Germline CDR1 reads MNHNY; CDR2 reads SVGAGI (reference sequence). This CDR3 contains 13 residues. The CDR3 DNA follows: TGTGCCAGCAAGGACATGAAGAACACTAAAGCTTTCTTT. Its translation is CASKDMKNTKAFF.